These 30 T cell receptor beta chains were all obtained from the same sample, sequenced in a study of T-cell memory formation after mild COVID-19. Using its own MiXCR run on the 5' RACE reads, TCRdb lists one record per CDR3 protein. The table includes about 250,000 distinct CDR3 sequences, 15% to 20% detected once. The source material was PBMCs or a T cell subset sorted from them (not recorded which). The receptors here all came from a man in his late teens or twenties who had mild COVID-19 (a few samples of this study predate the infection). Cell type and time point are not known.

The V call is TRBV9, the J call TRBJ2-2; 10 bases fit TRBD2. V was pared by 0 bases and J by 6 bases, with 8 bases of the junction left unmatched. Germline CDR1 SGDLS, CDR2 YYNGEE. This CDR3 spans 17 amino acids. The CDR3 DNA follows: TGTGCCAGCAGCGTAGGAGGAGCGGGGGGGCGCGCCGGGGAGCTGTTTTTT. Amino acid sequence: CASSVGGAGGRAGELFF.

This clonotype was seen more than once but under ten times. One end of the junction varies from germline; a read error may be responsible. This chain joins TRBV12-3 or TRBV12-4 and TRBJ2-5; 8 nucleotides line up with TRBD1. The CDR3 length is 11 residues. CDR3 protein: CASSNRQGPSF. The CDR3 DNA sequence: TGTGCCAGCAGTAACAGACAGGGGCCTTCCTTC.

The rearrangement links TRBV7-2 to TRBJ2-3; D is possibly TRBD2 (7 bases). Per the germline V gene, CDR1 is SGHTA and CDR2 is FQGNSA. This CDR3 spans 17 amino acids. V was shortened by 2 bases and J by 1 base, with 16 bases between the two germline ends. The DNA of the CDR3 is TGTGCCAGCAGCTTAAGGGGGGGCGGGGCTGGCACAGATACGCAGTATTTT. Its protein product is CASSLRGGGAGTDTQYF.

This clonotype has more than one count but fewer than ten. The rearrangement uses TRBV6-5 and TRBJ2-7; D gene ambiguous. Germline CDR1 MNHEY, CDR2 SVGAGI. Trimming shortened V by 5 bases and J by 3 bases, and 17 bases separated the two germline ends. The CDR3 length is 15 residues. The CDR3 region is CASSPESGRFYEQYV. Here the CDR3 DNA reads TGTGCCAGCAGTCCCGAGTCGGGCCGCTTCTACGAGCAGTACGTC.

This clonotype occurred a few times. J is TRBJ1-5 and V is TRBV7-9; unclear D gene. CDR1 is SEHNR, CDR2 FQNEAQ, per germline (reference sequence). The germline V and J ends were trimmed by 2 bases and 0 bases, with 5 bases remaining between them. The CDR3 is made up of 14 amino acids. CDR3 in DNA: TGTGCCAGCAGCTTAATAAATAGCAATCAGCCCCAGCATTTT. This codes for CASSLINSNQPQHF.

This clonotype came up a few times. The chain joins TRBV6-2 or TRBV6-3 to TRBJ1-2; the D gene is possibly TRBD1 (5 bases). The V gene lost 6 bases and the J gene lost 2 bases, with 19 bases spanning the gap. This CDR3 spans 16 amino acids. CDR1 is MNHEY and CDR2 is SVGEGT in the germline V gene. This CDR3 is CASRNQIGQENYGYTF. DNA for the CDR3: TGTGCCAGCAGAAATCAGATCGGACAAGAAAACTATGGCTACACCTTC.

This clonotype was seen more than once but under ten times. The gene calls are TRBV7-2 and TRBJ2-3; 9 positions agree with TRBD2. After removal of 2 bases from V and 6 bases from J, the junction contained 3 bases not matched to a gene. The CDR3 extends over 14 amino acids. Germline CDR1 SGHTA, CDR2 FQGNSA. CDR3 sequence (DNA): TGTGCCAGCAGCTTAAGGAGCGGGGGGGATACGCAGTATTTT. Translating gives CASSLRSGGDTQYF.

The gene calls are TRBV5-1 and TRBJ2-2, with 7 bases identical to TRBD1. V gave up 5 bases and J gave up 3 bases; unmatched junction bases: 4. The CDR3 length is 14 residues. Germline CDR1 reads SGHRS; CDR2 reads YFSETQ. CDR3: CASRTGSYTGELFF. CDR3 sequence (DNA): TGCGCCAGCAGGACAGGGTCGTACACCGGGGAGCTGTTTTTT.

The chain couples TRBV14 to TRBJ1-1; D ambiguous. Trimming pared 4 bases from V and 12 bases from J, leaving 21 bases between. The CDR3 loop spans 14 amino acids. Germline CDR1 and CDR2: SGHDN and FVKESK. Written as DNA, the CDR3 is TGTGCCAGCAGCCCCTCTTGGGAGGGAGGTCGGACTTTCTTT. Amino acid sequence: CASSPSWEGGRTFF.

The CDR3: CASSPPTSGGETQYF. The CDR3 DNA sequence: TGTGCCAGCTCACCACCGACTAGCGGGGGGGAGACCCAGTACTTC. The chain uses TRBV18 and TRBJ2-5; 13 bases map to TRBD2. This CDR3 is built from 15 residues. Germline CDR1 is KGHSH and CDR2 is LQKENI. Losses at the gene ends were 0 bases for V and 5 bases for J; bases not matched to a gene: 0.

This clonotype has only one observation. The chain combines TRBV19 with TRBJ2-7; either TRBD1 or TRBD2 may fit D (5 bases each). Between the trimmed V and J ends, which lost 3 bases and 2 bases, there was a span of 11 bases. The germline CDR1 and CDR2 sequences are LNHDA and SQIVND (reference sequence). The CDR3 is made up of 14 amino acids. CDR3 sequence (DNA): TGTGCCAGTAGTATCCGGGACGGGCCCTACGAGCAGTACTTC. Its translation: CASSIRDGPYEQYF.

This clonotype was seen at least ten times. As the CDR3 is not closed by the conserved phenylalanine or tryptophan, this likely results from a read error. No DNA is shown, since the ends of the CDR3 on it are uncertain; the CDR3 is the one TCRdb lists. This chain connects TRBV30 to TRBJ1-2; TRBD1 was called by the table and not checked on the DNA. The CDR3 has 10 residues if both end residues are counted. The germline V gene has CDR1 GTSNPN and CDR2 SVGIG (reference sequence). Here the CDR3 reads CAWDRDRAFL.

At least ten counts were recorded for this clonotype. This chain connects TRBV9 to TRBJ2-1; TRBD2 matches 10 bases. The ends lost 2 bases at V and 4 bases at J; junction bases unmatched: 0. CDR3 length: 14 amino acids. CDR1 is SGDLS and CDR2 is YYNGEE in the germline V gene. In nucleotides, the CDR3 is TGTGCCAGCAGCGTTAGCGGGGGGTACAATGAGCAGTTCTTC. Translated: CASSVSGGYNEQFF.

The chain combines TRBV4-3 with TRBJ2-7, with 8 bases aligning to TRBD1. The J segment lost 2 bases and the V segment lost 3 bases, leaving 6 bases of the junction unmatched. In germline, CDR1 is LGHNA, CDR2 YSLEER. This CDR3 is 15 amino acids long. As DNA, the CDR3 is TGCGCCAGCAGCCAGGGGGACAGGTCGGCCTACGAGCAGTACTTC. Translated, it gives CASSQGDRSAYEQYF.

This rearrangement joins TRBV29-1 to TRBJ1-2; D possibly corresponds to TRBD1 (5 bases). CDR3 length: 11 amino acids. V was clipped by 6 bases and J by 10 bases, with 15 bases between them. Germline CDR1 is SQVTM and CDR2 is ANQGSEA. The CDR3 DNA reads as TGCAGCGTCCTGGCCAGGGTCGACTACACCTTC. Its translation: CSVLARVDYTF.

This clonotype was seen ten or more times. This chain uses TRBV25-1 with TRBJ2-2; D not certain. The V end lost 5 bases, the J end lost 6 bases, and 10 bases lay between the germline ends. There are 13 residues in the CDR3. From germline, CDR1 is MGHDK and CDR2 SYGVNS. The DNA for the CDR3 is TGTGCCAGCAGTTCGGGCATCGCCGGGGAGCTGTTTTTT. It specifies CASSSGIAGELFF.

The chain recombines TRBV7-9 with TRBJ2-2; D is unclear. Trimming stripped 2 bases from V and 3 bases from J, with 13 bases between. The CDR3 covers 16 residues. The germline V gene has CDR1 SEHNR and CDR2 FQNEAQ (reference sequence). As DNA, the CDR3 is TGTGCCAGCAGCTTAATCGCAGGCATCCACACCGGGGAGCTGTTTTTT. This encodes CASSLIAGIHTGELFF.

In its sample, this clonotype was seen many times. The chain combines TRBV15 with TRBJ2-5; D may be TRBD2 (5 bases). The V end lost 4 bases, the J end lost 5 bases, and 17 bases lay between the germline ends. Germline CDR1 reads LNHNV; CDR2 reads YYDKDF (reference sequence). The CDR3 has 15 amino acids. The DNA for the CDR3 is TGTGCCACCAGCAATCAGTTTTCCCCGGGGGAGACCCAGTACTTC. This encodes CATSNQFSPGETQYF.

At least ten counts were recorded for this clonotype. The chain uses TRBV5-1 and TRBJ2-3, with TRBD2 as a possible D gene (6 bases). Between the trimmed V and J ends, which lost 3 bases and 2 bases, there was a span of 13 bases. The germline CDR1 and CDR2 sequences are SGHRS and YFSETQ. CDR3 length equals 15 residues. In nucleotides, the CDR3 is TGCGCCAGCAGCTGGTGGACTACCTACACAGATACGCAGTATTTT. It encodes CASSWWTTYTDTQYF.

In DNA form, the CDR3 reads TGCAGTGCCTGGACAGGGTCGGACTATGGCTACACCTTC. Translation: CSAWTGSDYGYTF. The chain carries TRBV20-1 and TRBJ1-2; 8 bases are a match to TRBD1. Germline values: CDR1 DFQATT, CDR2 SNEGSKA (reference sequence). The CDR3 contains 13 residues. Trimming at V came to 6 bases and at J to 3 bases, leaving 6 bases not matched to a gene.

Points on this clonotype: One end of the junction fails to match germline, which may point to a read error. CDR3 coding DNA: TGCGCCAGCAGCCAAAGCTTCACGGCCTATAGCAATCAGACCCAGCATTTT. It translates to CASSQSFTAYSNQTQHF. The chain employs TRBV4-3 and TRBJ1-5; D is undetermined. Germline assignment: CDR1 LGHNA and CDR2 YSLEER. The CDR3 is 17 amino acids.

The sample holds a few counts of this clonotype. The rearrangement joins TRBV18 to TRBJ2-7; D unresolved. The CDR3 covers 12 residues. The V gene's germline CDR1 is KGHSH and CDR2 LQKENI. V was clipped by 2 bases and J by 4 bases, with 6 bases between them. CDR3 sequence: CASSPGPYEQYV. DNA for the CDR3: TGTGCCAGCTCACCAGGTCCATACGAGCAGTACGTC.

There are many counts of this clonotype. J is TRBJ2-2 and V is TRBV6-2 or TRBV6-3; no reliable D call. This CDR3 region has 13 residues. Trimming cost V 0 bases and J 11 bases, with 10 bases left between them. Germline V gene sequence: CDR1 MNHEY, CDR2 SVGEGT. CDR3 nucleotide sequence: TGTGCCAGCAGTTACTCGATCTTCTTTGAGCTGTTTTTT. Residues: CASSYSIFFELFF.

There are a few counts of this clonotype. The chain couples TRBV21-1 to TRBJ2-4; the table calls TRBD1, which could not be checked here. TRBV21-1 is a known pseudogene. The CDR3 spans 16 residues. The CDR3 sequence is CASSKVTANRGNIQYF. The CDR3 bases are TGTGCCAGCAGCAAAGTTACCGCAAACAGGGGAAACATTCAGTACTTC.

This clonotype was observed at least ten times. The V and J genes are TRBV9 and TRBJ1-6, with a possible D match to TRBD1 (6 bases). V lost 0 bases and J 7 bases, leaving 11 bases between the germline ends. This CDR3 has 15 amino acids. Germline V CDR1 and CDR2: SGDLS, YYNGEE. CDR3: CASSVAAGENSPLHF. The CDR3 DNA reads TGTGCCAGCAGCGTAGCGGCAGGGGAAAATTCACCCCTCCACTTT.

The chain employs TRBV9 and TRBJ2-7, with unresolved D. CDR1 SGDLS and CDR2 YYNGEE come from the germline V gene. This CDR3 is built from 14 residues. Trimming pared 0 bases from V and 2 bases from J, leaving 9 bases between. CDR3 sequence reads: CASSVVRQAYEQYV. DNA of the CDR3: TGTGCCAGCAGCGTAGTGCGGCAAGCCTACGAGCAGTACGTC.

In its sample, this clonotype was seen a few times. The rearrangement joins TRBV5-1 to TRBJ1-6; TRBD1 aligns across 9 bases. Losses at the gene ends were 2 bases for V and 6 bases for J; bases not matched to a gene: 6. There are 16 residues in the CDR3. The germline CDR1 and CDR2 sequences are SGHRS and YFSETQ. CDR3 DNA: TGCGCCAGCAGCTTAACAGGGGGCTCGGGTAATTCACCCCTCCACTTT. Translation: CASSLTGGSGNSPLHF.

A single count supports this clonotype. The rearrangement uses TRBV9 and TRBJ2-2; tentative D call: TRBD1 (5 bases). Trimming shortened V by 10 bases and J by 6 bases, and 19 bases separated the two germline ends. This CDR3 contains 14 residues. CDR1 is SGDLS, CDR2 YYNGEE, per germline. The CDR3 DNA reads as TGTGCCGTACGAGGTCAGGGAAGGCCCGGGGAGCTGTTTTTT. It is translated as CAVRGQGRPGELFF. The complete variable domain, with remaining parts taken from reference TRBV9 and TRBJ2-2, reads DSGVTQTPKHLITATGQRVTLRCSPRSGDLSVYWYQQSLDQGLQFLIQYYNGEERAKGNILERFSAQQFPDLHSELNLSSLELGDSALYFCAVRGQGRPGELFFGEGSRLTVL.

Only a few counts were recorded for this clonotype. CDR3 region: CASSHGGGAYNEQFF. The CDR3 region has the DNA TGCGCCAGCAGCCACGGCGGGGGGGCCTACAATGAGCAGTTCTTC. V is TRBV4-3 and J is TRBJ2-1; 9 bases map to TRBD2. The CDR3 has 15 residues. The germline CDR1 and CDR2 sequences are LGHNA and YSLEER. J was trimmed by 2 bases and V by 3 bases; bases with no gene match: 2.

The chain has TRBV4-1 and TRBJ1-5; D is unclear. V was clipped by 4 bases and J by 1 base, with 11 bases between them. Per germline, CDR1 MGHRA and CDR2 YSYEKL. CDR3 size: 15 residues. The CDR3 DNA sequence: TGCGCCAGCAGCCCTTGGTTTTCCAGCAATCAGCCCCAGCATTTT. Translated: CASSPWFSSNQPQHF.